This T cell receptor (beta chain) is from a study of T-cell reconstitution after alpha-beta-depleted transplantation in children listed by TCRdb under 2016. Looking at the study overall: The study quantitatively tracked T-cell immune reconstitution after TCRalphabeta/CD19-depleted allogeneic hematopoietic cell transplantation in children using TCR repertoire profiling.

From the germline V gene, CDR1 is MDHEN and CDR2 is SYDVKM. Inclusive of the bounding cysteine and phenylalanine, the CDR3 is 14 residues long. This entry keeps only the CDR3 DNA: 42 bases, framed from base 1. Ends trimmed: V by 8 bases, J by 2 bases; bases unmatched to a gene: 6. This clonotype was counted a single time. Its cognate antigen has yet to be identified. The record has no base qualities; no much larger clone is one base away. One read alone is a weak basis. Libraries were prepared through PCR. The listed sequencing device is Illumina HiSeq 2500. Molecular barcoding was employed in the preparation of TCR libraries, with unique molecular identifiers being used to normalize TCRbeta repertoire quantification. The public reads were reprocessed in TCRdb via fastp at Q25 and MiXCR, keeping in-frame beta chains. Rows matching on CDR3 protein sequence are summarized as one entry with the most common DNA and genes. Within this sample are around 250,000 distinct CDR3 sequences, with roughly 8% of them counted one time only. Roughly 6% of the sample is taken by the ten largest.

The label giving this sample's treatment or condition can be read as: allogeneic hematopoietic cell transplantation with graft depleted of TCRalphabeta T cells and CD19 B cells. The transplant recipients were children given TCRalphabeta/CD19-depleted allogeneic hematopoietic cell grafts. What the authors observed across the whole study: Over subsequent months, a decline in hyperexpanded clone frequencies was noted, and after one year, T-cell counts and TCRbeta diversity were mostly ascribed to newly produced T cells. In some patients, the high TCRbeta diversity seen at day 60 was put down to recipient T cells and intrathymic progenitors that had survived conditioning. Apparently early alphabetaT-cell count recovery about two months after transplant reportedly relied on only several hundred rapidly expanded clones derived from non-depleted graft cells.

The chain links TRBV28 with TRBJ2-3, with 8 central nucleotides matching TRBD2. The sample in question was PBMCs, mostly from graft donor cells, obtained 180 days after TCRalphabeta/CD19-depleted stem cell transplant. The sequence was collected from a male patient younger than 18 who had a stem cell transplant for acute lymphoblastic leukemia, so the T cells may come from the graft donor. The encoded CDR3 is CASGPLADTDTQYF. Read as DNA, the sequence is TGTGCCAGCGGACCACTAGCGGACACAGATACGCAGTATTTT.